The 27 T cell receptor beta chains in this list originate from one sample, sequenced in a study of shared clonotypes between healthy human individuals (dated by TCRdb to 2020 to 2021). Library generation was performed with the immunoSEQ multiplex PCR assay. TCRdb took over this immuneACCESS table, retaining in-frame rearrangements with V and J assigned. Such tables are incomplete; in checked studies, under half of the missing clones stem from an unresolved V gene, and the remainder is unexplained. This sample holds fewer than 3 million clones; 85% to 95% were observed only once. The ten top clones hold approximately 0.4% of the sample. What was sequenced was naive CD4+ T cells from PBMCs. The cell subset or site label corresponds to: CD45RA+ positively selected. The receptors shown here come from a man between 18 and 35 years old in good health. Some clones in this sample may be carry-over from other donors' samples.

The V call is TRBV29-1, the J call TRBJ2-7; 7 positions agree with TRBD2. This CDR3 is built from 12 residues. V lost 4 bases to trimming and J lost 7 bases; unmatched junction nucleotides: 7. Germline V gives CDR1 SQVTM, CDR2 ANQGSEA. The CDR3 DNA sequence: TGCAGCGTTGGGCGGAGCGGGATTGAGCAGTACTTC. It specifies CSVGRSGIEQYF.

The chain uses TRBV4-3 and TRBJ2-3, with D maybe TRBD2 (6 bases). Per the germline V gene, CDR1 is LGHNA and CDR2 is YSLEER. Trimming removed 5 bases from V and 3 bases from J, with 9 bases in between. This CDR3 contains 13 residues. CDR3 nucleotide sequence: TGCGCCAGCAGCTTTAGCGGAACAGATACGCAGTATTTT. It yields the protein CASSFSGTDTQYF.

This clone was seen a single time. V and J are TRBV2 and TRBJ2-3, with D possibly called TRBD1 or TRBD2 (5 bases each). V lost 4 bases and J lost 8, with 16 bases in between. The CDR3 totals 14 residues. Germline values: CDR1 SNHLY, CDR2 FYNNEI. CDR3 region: CASSGGSPPGTQYF. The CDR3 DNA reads TGTGCCAGCAGTGGGGGGAGTCCCCCCGGTACGCAGTATTTT.

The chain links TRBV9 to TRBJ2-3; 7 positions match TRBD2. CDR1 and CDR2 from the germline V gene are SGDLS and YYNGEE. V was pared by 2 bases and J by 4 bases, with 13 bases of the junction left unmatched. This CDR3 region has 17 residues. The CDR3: CASSVGGTREFADTQYF. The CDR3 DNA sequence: TGTGCCAGCAGCGTGGGGGGTACGCGGGAGTTTGCAGATACGCAGTATTTT.

The CDR3 sequence: CASSLLRSTDTQYF. The DNA for the CDR3 is TGTGCCAGCAGTTTATTAAGGAGCACAGATACGCAGTATTTT. The gene calls are TRBV28 and TRBJ2-3; D remains unclear. With 1 base removed from V and 0 bases from J, the gap between germline ends came to 5 bases. This CDR3 has 14 residues. Germline CDR1 is MDHEN and CDR2 is SYDVKM.

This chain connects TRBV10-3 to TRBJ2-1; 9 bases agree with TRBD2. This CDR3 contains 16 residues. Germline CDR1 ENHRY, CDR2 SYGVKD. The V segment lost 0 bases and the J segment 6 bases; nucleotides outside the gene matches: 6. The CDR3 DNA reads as TGTGCCATCAGTGAGTCGAGTAGCGGGAGACCCAATGAGCAGTTCTTC. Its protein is CAISESSSGRPNEQFF.

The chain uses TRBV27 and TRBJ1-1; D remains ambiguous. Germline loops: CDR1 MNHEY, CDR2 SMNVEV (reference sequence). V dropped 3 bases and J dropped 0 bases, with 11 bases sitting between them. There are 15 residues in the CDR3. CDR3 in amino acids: CASSFRGSMNTEAFF. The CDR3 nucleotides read TGTGCCAGCAGTTTTCGCGGGTCAATGAACACTGAAGCTTTCTTT.

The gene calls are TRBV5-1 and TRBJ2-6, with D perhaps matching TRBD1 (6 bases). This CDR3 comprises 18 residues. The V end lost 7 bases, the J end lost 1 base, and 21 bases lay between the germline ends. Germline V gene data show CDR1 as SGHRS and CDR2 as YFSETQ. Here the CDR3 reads CASQKSAGDYSGANVLTF. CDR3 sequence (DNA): TGCGCCAGCCAAAAATCGGCAGGGGATTATTCTGGGGCCAACGTCCTGACTTTC. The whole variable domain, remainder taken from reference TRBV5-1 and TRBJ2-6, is KAGVTQTPRYLIKTRGQQVTLSCSPISGHRSVSWYQQTPGQGLQFLFEYFSETQRNKGNFPGRFSGRQFSNSRSEMNVSTLELGDSALYLCASQKSAGDYSGANVLTFGAGSRLTVL.

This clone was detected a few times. The CDR3 is CASSDPATGPEAFF. The CDR3, as DNA: TGTGCCAGCAGTGATCCCGCGACAGGGCCCGAAGCTTTCTTT. The chain has TRBV25-1 and TRBJ1-1, with 7 nucleotides matching TRBD1. V lost 3 bases, J lost 8 bases, and 9 bases stayed unmatched. The germline CDR1 and CDR2 sequences are MGHDK and SYGVNS. This CDR3 region has 14 residues.

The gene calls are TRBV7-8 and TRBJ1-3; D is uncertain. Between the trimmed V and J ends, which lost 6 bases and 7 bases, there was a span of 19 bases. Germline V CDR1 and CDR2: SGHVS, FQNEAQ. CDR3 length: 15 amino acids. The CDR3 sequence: CASSYQRALGNTIYF. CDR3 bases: TGTGCCAGCAGTTATCAGAGGGCCTTAGGGAACACCATATATTTT.

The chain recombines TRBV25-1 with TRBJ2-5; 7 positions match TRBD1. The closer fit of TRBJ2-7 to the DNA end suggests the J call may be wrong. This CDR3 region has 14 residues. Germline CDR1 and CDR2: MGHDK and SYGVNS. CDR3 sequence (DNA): TGTGCCAGCAGTGAAAACAGGGGTTTCGGCGAGCAGTACTTC. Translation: CASSENRGFGEQYF.

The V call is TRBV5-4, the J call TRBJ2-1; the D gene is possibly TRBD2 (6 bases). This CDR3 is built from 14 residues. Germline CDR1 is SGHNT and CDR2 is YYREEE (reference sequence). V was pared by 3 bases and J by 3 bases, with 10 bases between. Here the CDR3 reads CASSSEGLYNEQFF. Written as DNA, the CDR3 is TGTGCCAGCAGCTCGGAGGGACTCTACAATGAGCAGTTCTTC.

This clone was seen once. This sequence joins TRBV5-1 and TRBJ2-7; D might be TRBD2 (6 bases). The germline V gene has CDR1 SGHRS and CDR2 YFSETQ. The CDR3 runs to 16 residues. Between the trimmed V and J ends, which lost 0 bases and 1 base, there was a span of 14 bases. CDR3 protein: CASSLDVGGTSYEQYF. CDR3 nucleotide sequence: TGCGCCAGCAGCTTGGACGTTGGGGGGACTTCCTACGAGCAGTACTTC. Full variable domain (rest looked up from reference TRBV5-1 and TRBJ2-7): KAGVTQTPRYLIKTRGQQVTLSCSPISGHRSVSWYQQTPGQGLQFLFEYFSETQRNKGNFPGRFSGRQFSNSRSEMNVSTLELGDSALYLCASSLDVGGTSYEQYFGPGTRLTVT.

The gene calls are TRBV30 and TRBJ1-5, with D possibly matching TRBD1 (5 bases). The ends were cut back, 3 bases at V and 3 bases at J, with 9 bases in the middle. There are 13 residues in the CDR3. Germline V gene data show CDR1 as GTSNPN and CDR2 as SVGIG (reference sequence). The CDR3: CAWSGDLNQPQHF. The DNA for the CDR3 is TGTGCCTGGAGCGGGGACCTCAATCAGCCCCAGCATTTT. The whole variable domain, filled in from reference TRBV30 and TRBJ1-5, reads SQTIHQWPATLVQPVGSPLSLECTVEGTSNPNLYWYRQAAGRGLQLLFYSVGIGQISSEVPQNLSASRPQDRQFILSSKKLLLSDSGFYLCAWSGDLNQPQHFGDGTRLSIL.

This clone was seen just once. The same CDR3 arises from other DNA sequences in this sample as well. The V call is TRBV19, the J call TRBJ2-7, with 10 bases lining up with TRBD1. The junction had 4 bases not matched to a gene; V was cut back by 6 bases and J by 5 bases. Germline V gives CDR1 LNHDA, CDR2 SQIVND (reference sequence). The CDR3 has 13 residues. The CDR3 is CASSRDRGDEQYF. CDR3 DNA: TGTGCCAGTAGCCGGGACAGGGGCGACGAGCAGTACTTC.

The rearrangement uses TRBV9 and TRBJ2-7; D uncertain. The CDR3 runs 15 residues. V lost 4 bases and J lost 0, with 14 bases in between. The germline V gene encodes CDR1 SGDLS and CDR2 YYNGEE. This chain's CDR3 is CASSTRAYNSYEQYF. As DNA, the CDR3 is TGTGCCAGCAGCACCCGGGCCTATAACTCCTACGAGCAGTACTTC.

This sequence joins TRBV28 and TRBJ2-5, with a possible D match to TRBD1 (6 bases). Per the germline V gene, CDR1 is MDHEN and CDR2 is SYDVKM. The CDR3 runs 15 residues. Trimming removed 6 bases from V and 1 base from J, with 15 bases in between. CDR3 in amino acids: CASRGQFGFQETQYF. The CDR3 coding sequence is TGTGCCAGCAGAGGACAGTTTGGTTTCCAAGAGACCCAGTACTTC.

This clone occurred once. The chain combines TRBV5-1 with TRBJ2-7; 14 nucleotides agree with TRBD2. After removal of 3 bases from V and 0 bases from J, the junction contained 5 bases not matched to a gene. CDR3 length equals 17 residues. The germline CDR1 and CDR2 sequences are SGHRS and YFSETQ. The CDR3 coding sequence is TGCGCCAGCAGCTACGGGACTAGCGGGAGAAGCTCCTACGAGCAGTACTTC. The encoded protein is CASSYGTSGRSSYEQYF.

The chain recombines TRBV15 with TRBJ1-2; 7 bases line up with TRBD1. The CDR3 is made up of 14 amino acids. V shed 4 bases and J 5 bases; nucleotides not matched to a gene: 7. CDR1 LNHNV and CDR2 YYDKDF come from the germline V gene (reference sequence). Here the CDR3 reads CATSTEAGGYGYTF. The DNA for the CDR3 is TGTGCCACCAGCACCGAGGCAGGGGGATATGGCTACACCTTC. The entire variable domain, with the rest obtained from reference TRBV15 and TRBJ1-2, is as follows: DAMVIQNPRYQVTQFGKPVTLSCSQTLNHNVMYWYQQKSSQAPKLLFHYYDKDFNNEADTPDNFQSRRPNTSFCFLDIRSPGLGDTAMYLCATSTEAGGYGYTFGSGTRLTVV.

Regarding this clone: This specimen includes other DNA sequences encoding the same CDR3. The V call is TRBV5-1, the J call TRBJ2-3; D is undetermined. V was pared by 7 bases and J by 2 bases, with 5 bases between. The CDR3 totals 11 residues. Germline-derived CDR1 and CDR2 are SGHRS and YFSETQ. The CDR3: CASGSTDTQYF. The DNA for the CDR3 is TGCGCCAGCGGATCCACAGATACGCAGTATTTT.

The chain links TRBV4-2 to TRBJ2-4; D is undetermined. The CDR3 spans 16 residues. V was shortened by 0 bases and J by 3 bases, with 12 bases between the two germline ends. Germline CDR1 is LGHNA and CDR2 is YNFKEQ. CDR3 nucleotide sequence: TGTGCCAGCAGCCAAGATTCCGGTGTAGTCAAAAACATTCAGTACTTC. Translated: CASSQDSGVVKNIQYF.

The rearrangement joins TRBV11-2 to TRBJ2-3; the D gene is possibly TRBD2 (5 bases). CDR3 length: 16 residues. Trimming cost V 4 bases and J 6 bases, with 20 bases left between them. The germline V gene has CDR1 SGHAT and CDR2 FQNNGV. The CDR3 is CASSSPRDSWGDTQYF. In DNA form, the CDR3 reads TGTGCCAGCAGCTCCCCCCGGGATTCTTGGGGTGATACGCAGTATTTT. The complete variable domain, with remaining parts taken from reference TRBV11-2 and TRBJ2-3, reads EAGVAQSPRYKIIEKRQSVAFWCNPISGHATLYWYQQILGQGPKLLIQFQNNGVVDDSQLPKDRFSAERLKGVDSTLKIQPAKLEDSAVYLCASSSPRDSWGDTQYFGPGTRLTVL.

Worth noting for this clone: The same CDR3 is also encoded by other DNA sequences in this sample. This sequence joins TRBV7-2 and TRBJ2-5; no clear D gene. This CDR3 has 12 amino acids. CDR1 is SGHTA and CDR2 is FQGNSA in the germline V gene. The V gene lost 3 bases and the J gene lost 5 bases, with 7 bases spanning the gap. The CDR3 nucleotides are TGTGCCAGCAGCTTTTTTCGGGAGACCCAGTACTTC. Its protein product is CASSFFRETQYF.

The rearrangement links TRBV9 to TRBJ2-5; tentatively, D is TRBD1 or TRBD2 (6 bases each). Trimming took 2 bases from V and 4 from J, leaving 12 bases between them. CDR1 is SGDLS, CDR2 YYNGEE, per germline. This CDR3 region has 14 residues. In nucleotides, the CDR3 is TGTGCCAGCAGCGTCAGGGGAGGAAGAGAGACCCAGTACTTC. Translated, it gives CASSVRGGRETQYF. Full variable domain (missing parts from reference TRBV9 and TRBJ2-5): DSGVTQTPKHLITATGQRVTLRCSPRSGDLSVYWYQQSLDQGLQFLIQYYNGEERAKGNILERFSAQQFPDLHSELNLSSLELGDSALYFCASSVRGGRETQYFGPGTRLLVL.

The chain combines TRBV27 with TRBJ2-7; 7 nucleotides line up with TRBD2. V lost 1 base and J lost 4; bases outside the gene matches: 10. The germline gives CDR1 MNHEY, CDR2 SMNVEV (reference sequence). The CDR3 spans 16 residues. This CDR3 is CASSLWSGAAPYEQYF. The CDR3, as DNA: TGTGCCAGCAGTTTATGGAGCGGGGCCGCCCCATACGAGCAGTACTTC.

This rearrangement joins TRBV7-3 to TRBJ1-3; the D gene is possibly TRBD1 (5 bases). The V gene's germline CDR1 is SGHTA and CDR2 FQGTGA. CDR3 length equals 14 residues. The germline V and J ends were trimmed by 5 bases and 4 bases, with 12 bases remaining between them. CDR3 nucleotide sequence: TGTGCCAGCAGCCGGGGCGCGAAGGGAAACACCATATATTTT. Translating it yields CASSRGAKGNTIYF.

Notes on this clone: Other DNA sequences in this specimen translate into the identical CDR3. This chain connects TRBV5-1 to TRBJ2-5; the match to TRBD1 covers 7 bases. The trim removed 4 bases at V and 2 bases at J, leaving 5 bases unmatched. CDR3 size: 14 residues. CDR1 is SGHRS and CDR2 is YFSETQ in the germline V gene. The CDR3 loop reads CASSLGDSQETQYF. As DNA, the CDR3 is TGCGCCAGCAGCCTAGGGGACAGTCAAGAGACCCAGTACTTC.